This TCR beta chain emerged from a study of blood T cell repertoires in COVID-19. The trim removed 5 bases at V and 1 base at J, leaving 7 bases unmatched. The CDR3 has 16 amino acids. The germline gives CDR1 SEHNR, CDR2 FQNEAQ (reference sequence). Clones were sequenced by immunoSEQ multiplex PCR, and TCRdb holds only the in-frame ones, with some missing. The sample contains roughly 250,000 clones, more than 75% of which appear only once. The clonotype comes from a man aged 35 to 55 who had recovered from COVID-19. The sequenced sample was peripheral blood. This chain uses TRBV7-9 with TRBJ2-3; TRBD2 matches at 9 bases. The CDR3 spells CASSLGGGARTDTQYF. The CDR3 nucleotides read TGTGCCAGCAGCCTAGGCGGGGGGGCGCGCACAGATACGCAGTATTTT.